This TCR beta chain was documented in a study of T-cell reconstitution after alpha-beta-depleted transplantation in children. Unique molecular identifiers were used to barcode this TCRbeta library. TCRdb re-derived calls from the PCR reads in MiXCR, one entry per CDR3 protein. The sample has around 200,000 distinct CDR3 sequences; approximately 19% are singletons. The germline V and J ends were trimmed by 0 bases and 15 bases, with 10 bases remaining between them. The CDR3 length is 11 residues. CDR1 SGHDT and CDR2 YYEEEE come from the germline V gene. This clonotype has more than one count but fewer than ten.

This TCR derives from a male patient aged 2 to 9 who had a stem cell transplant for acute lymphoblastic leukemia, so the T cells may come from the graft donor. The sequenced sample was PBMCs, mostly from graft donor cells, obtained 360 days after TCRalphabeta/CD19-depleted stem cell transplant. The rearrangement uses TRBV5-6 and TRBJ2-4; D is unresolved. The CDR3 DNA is TGTGCCAGCAGCTTGGGCGGCCTCCGGTACTTC. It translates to CASSLGGLRYF.